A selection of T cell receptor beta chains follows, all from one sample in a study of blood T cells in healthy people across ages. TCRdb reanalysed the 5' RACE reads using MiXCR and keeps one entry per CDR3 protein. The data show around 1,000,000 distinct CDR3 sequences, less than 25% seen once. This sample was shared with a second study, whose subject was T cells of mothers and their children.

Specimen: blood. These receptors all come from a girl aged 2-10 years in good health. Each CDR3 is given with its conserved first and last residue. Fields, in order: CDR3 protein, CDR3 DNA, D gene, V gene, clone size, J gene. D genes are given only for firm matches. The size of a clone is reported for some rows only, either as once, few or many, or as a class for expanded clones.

CDR3 protein: CASSFVGSVNEQFF
CDR3 DNA: TGCGCCAGCAGCTTTGTCGGGAGCGTGAATGAGCAGTTCTTC
D gene: NA
V gene: TRBV5-1
clone size: few
J gene: TRBJ2-1

CDR3 protein: CARRNSEGTQPQHF
CDR3 DNA: TGTGCCAGACGAAATTCTGAGGGGACCCAGCCCCAGCATTTT
D gene: NA
V gene: TRBV6-2/TRBV6-3
clone size: NA
J gene: TRBJ1-5

CDR3 protein: CASSLAQSQETQYF
CDR3 DNA: TGTGCCAGCAGTTTAGCACAGAGTCAAGAGACCCAGTACTTC
D gene: NA
V gene: TRBV28
clone size: few
J gene: TRBJ2-5

CDR3 protein: CASSSQESPLHF
CDR3 DNA: TGTGCCAGCAGCTCACAGGAGTCACCCCTCCACTTT
D gene: NA
V gene: TRBV7-9
clone size: few
J gene: TRBJ1-6

CDR3 protein: CSVGAEDEQYF
CDR3 DNA: TGCAGCGTTGGCGCAGAAGACGAGCAGTACTTC
D gene: NA
V gene: TRBV29-1
clone size: NA
J gene: TRBJ2-7

CDR3 protein: CASSEVWTGGFSTF
CDR3 DNA: TGTGCCAGCAGTGAAGTTTGGACAGGGGGTTTTAGCACCTTC
D gene: TRBD1
V gene: TRBV6-1
clone size: few
J gene: TRBJ1-2

CDR3 protein: CASSEHGSYGYTF
CDR3 DNA: TGTGCCAGCAGTGAACACGGGTCCTATGGCTACACCTTC
D gene: NA
V gene: TRBV25-1
clone size: once
J gene: TRBJ1-2

CDR3 protein: CASSLLLVNEQFF
CDR3 DNA: TGTGCCAGCAGCTTGTTACTAGTCAATGAGCAGTTCTTC
D gene: NA
V gene: TRBV5-6
clone size: few
J gene: TRBJ2-1

CDR3 protein: CASSPPGLEVPHEQFF
CDR3 DNA: TGTGCCAGCAGCCCTCCGGGACTAGAAGTTCCTCATGAGCAGTTCTTC
D gene: TRBD2
V gene: TRBV7-9
clone size: few
J gene: TRBJ2-1

CDR3 protein: CSARIQSEAFF
CDR3 DNA: TGCAGTGCTAGGATACAGAGTGAAGCTTTCTTT
D gene: NA
V gene: TRBV20-1
clone size: NA
J gene: TRBJ1-1

CDR3 protein: CASSLAESYNEQFF
CDR3 DNA: TGTGCCAGCAGTTTGGCCGAGTCCTACAATGAGCAGTTCTTC
D gene: NA
V gene: TRBV27
clone size: NA
J gene: TRBJ2-1

CDR3 protein: CASSPSPLTGLSSGANVLTF
CDR3 DNA: TGTGCTAGCAGCCCTTCACCGCTGACAGGGTTAAGTTCTGGGGCCAACGTCCTGACTTTC
D gene: TRBD1
V gene: TRBV7-7
clone size: NA
J gene: TRBJ2-6

CDR3 protein: CARIGAGELFF
CDR3 DNA: TGTGCCAGAATAGGCGCCGGGGAGCTGTTTTTT
D gene: NA
V gene: TRBV12-3/TRBV12-4
clone size: NA
J gene: TRBJ2-2

CDR3 protein: CASRQGSSYNEQFF
CDR3 DNA: TGTGCCAGCCGACAGGGTAGCTCCTACAATGAGCAGTTCTTC
D gene: TRBD1
V gene: TRBV19
clone size: NA
J gene: TRBJ2-1

CDR3 protein: CASSPPSGGSRSGNTIYF
CDR3 DNA: TGTGCCAGCAGCCCCCCCTCGGGGGGGTCGAGATCTGGAAACACCATATATTTT
D gene: NA
V gene: TRBV3-1
clone size: few
J gene: TRBJ1-3

CDR3 protein: CASSSTRTESGEQYF
CDR3 DNA: TGTGCCAGCAGTTCGACTAGGACAGAATCGGGCGAGCAGTACTTC
D gene: NA
V gene: TRBV12-3/TRBV12-4
clone size: NA
J gene: TRBJ2-7

CDR3 protein: CASGPQGLYNEQFF
CDR3 DNA: TGTGCCAGCGGACCACAGGGACTCTACAATGAGCAGTTCTTC
D gene: NA
V gene: TRBV28
clone size: few
J gene: TRBJ2-1

CDR3 protein: CASSPTEGGASNEQFF
CDR3 DNA: TGTGCCAGCAGCCCGACGGAAGGGGGGGCCAGCAATGAGCAGTTCTTC
D gene: NA
V gene: TRBV9
clone size: NA
J gene: TRBJ2-1

CDR3 protein: CASSFLRVSEYYEQYF
CDR3 DNA: TGTGCCAGCAGTTTCTTGAGGGTTTCGGAGTACTACGAGCAGTACTTC
D gene: NA
V gene: TRBV2
clone size: NA
J gene: TRBJ2-7

CDR3 protein: CASTGTGGREQYF
CDR3 DNA: TGTGCCAGCACCGGGACAGGGGGCCGCGAGCAGTACTTC
D gene: TRBD1
V gene: TRBV12-3/TRBV12-4
clone size: NA
J gene: TRBJ2-7

CDR3 protein: CSARDVDRGGNIQYF
CDR3 DNA: TGCAGTGCTAGAGATGTGGACAGAGGTGGAAACATTCAGTACTTC
D gene: NA
V gene: TRBV20-1
clone size: few
J gene: TRBJ2-4

CDR3 protein: CASSRLAGGVNEQFF
CDR3 DNA: TGTGCCAGCAGTCGACTAGCGGGAGGCGTGAATGAGCAGTTCTTC
D gene: TRBD2
V gene: TRBV6-6
clone size: NA
J gene: TRBJ2-1

CDR3 protein: CASVGIQETQYF
CDR3 DNA: TGTGCCAGCGTGGGAATTCAAGAGACCCAGTACTTC
D gene: NA
V gene: TRBV7-9
clone size: NA
J gene: TRBJ2-5

CDR3 protein: CSAVPGEPYEQYF
CDR3 DNA: TGCAGTGCTGTCCCGGGAGAGCCCTACGAGCAGTACTTC
D gene: NA
V gene: TRBV20-1
clone size: few
J gene: TRBJ2-7

CDR3 protein: CATHLGNTTYF
CDR3 DNA: TGTGCCACTCACCTTGGAAACACCACATATTTT
D gene: NA
V gene: TRBV19
clone size: NA
J gene: TRBJ1-3

CDR3 protein: CASSYKGHEQYF
CDR3 DNA: TGTGCCAGCAGTTACAAGGGGCACGAGCAGTACTTC
D gene: NA
V gene: TRBV6-5
clone size: NA
J gene: TRBJ2-7

CDR3 protein: CASSQDLINNYGYTF
CDR3 DNA: TGTGCCAGCAGCCAAGATCTAATCAATAACTATGGCTACACCTTC
D gene: NA
V gene: TRBV3-1
clone size: few
J gene: TRBJ1-2

CDR3 protein: CASRDGQGRYNEQFF
CDR3 DNA: TGTGCCAGCAGGGACGGACAGGGGAGGTACAATGAGCAGTTCTTC
D gene: TRBD1
V gene: TRBV12-3/TRBV12-4
clone size: NA
J gene: TRBJ2-1

CDR3 protein: CASFSGGYEQFF
CDR3 DNA: TGTGCCAGCTTCTCAGGGGGATATGAGCAGTTCTTC
D gene: TRBD1
V gene: TRBV28
clone size: few
J gene: TRBJ2-1

CDR3 protein: CASSENLAGLATYEQYF
CDR3 DNA: TGTGCCAGCAGCGAAAATCTTGCGGGACTAGCGACCTACGAGCAGTACTTC
D gene: TRBD2
V gene: TRBV7-8
clone size: NA
J gene: TRBJ2-7

CDR3 protein: CASSRRLAGNNEQFF
CDR3 DNA: TGTGCCAGCAGCCGCCGGCTAGCGGGGAACAATGAGCAGTTCTTC
D gene: TRBD2
V gene: TRBV7-2
clone size: once
J gene: TRBJ2-1

CDR3 protein: CATSRDLGQGSYEQYF
CDR3 DNA: TGTGCCACCAGCAGAGATCTCGGACAGGGCTCCTACGAGCAGTACTTC
D gene: TRBD1
V gene: TRBV15
clone size: few
J gene: TRBJ2-7

CDR3 protein: CASILPSAGELFF
CDR3 DNA: TGTGCCAGCATTCTCCCTTCGGCCGGGGAGCTGTTTTTT
D gene: NA
V gene: TRBV12-3/TRBV12-4
clone size: NA
J gene: TRBJ2-2

CDR3 protein: CASSSLAGDYEQHF
CDR3 DNA: TGTGCCAGCAGTAGTCTAGCGGGCGACTACGAGCAGCACTTC
D gene: TRBD2
V gene: TRBV2
clone size: NA
J gene: TRBJ2-7

CDR3 protein: CSARRGRTRETQYF
CDR3 DNA: TGCAGTGCTAGACGGGGCCGAACTCGAGAGACCCAGTACTTC
D gene: NA
V gene: TRBV20-1
clone size: few
J gene: TRBJ2-5

CDR3 protein: CASTRGTEAFF
CDR3 DNA: TGTGCCTCGACGAGGGGGACTGAAGCTTTCTTT
D gene: NA
V gene: TRBV12-3/TRBV12-4
clone size: many
J gene: TRBJ1-1

CDR3 protein: CASSLAGDLSSYEQYF
CDR3 DNA: TGTGCCAGCAGCTTAGCCGGAGACTTAAGCTCCTACGAGCAGTACTTC
D gene: NA
V gene: TRBV11-3
clone size: few
J gene: TRBJ2-7

CDR3 protein: CASSFGLDTTGELFF
CDR3 DNA: TGTGCCAGCAGCTTCGGACTAGACACCACCGGGGAGCTGTTTTTT
D gene: TRBD2
V gene: TRBV5-4
clone size: NA
J gene: TRBJ2-2

CDR3 protein: CASSFLLEDTQYF
CDR3 DNA: TGTGCCAGCAGCTTCCTCCTGGAAGATACGCAGTATTTT
D gene: NA
V gene: TRBV7-3
clone size: NA
J gene: TRBJ2-3

CDR3 protein: CASRPGTGLQATAKNIQYF
CDR3 DNA: TGTGCCAGCAGGCCCGGGACAGGTCTTCAAGCTACAGCCAAAAACATTCAGTACTTC
D gene: TRBD1
V gene: TRBV2
clone size: NA
J gene: TRBJ2-4

CDR3 protein: CASSSPSVWTSWEQFF
CDR3 DNA: TGTGCCAGCAGTTCTCCCTCCGTTTGGACTAGCTGGGAGCAGTTCTTC
D gene: TRBD2
V gene: TRBV11-2
clone size: NA
J gene: TRBJ2-1

CDR3 protein: CASSLGQGWEKLFF
CDR3 DNA: TGTGCCAGCAGTTTGGGACAGGGTTGGGAAAAACTGTTTTTT
D gene: TRBD1
V gene: TRBV28
clone size: few
J gene: TRBJ1-4

CDR3 protein: CSAELYGTDQETQYF
CDR3 DNA: TGCAGTGCTGAACTCTATGGGACGGACCAAGAGACCCAGTACTTC
D gene: NA
V gene: TRBV20-1
clone size: few
J gene: TRBJ2-5

CDR3 protein: CSGQGPQETQYF
CDR3 DNA: TGCAGCGGTCAGGGACCCCAAGAGACCCAGTACTTC
D gene: NA
V gene: TRBV29-1
clone size: NA
J gene: TRBJ2-5

CDR3 protein: CASSLYTSAGELFF
CDR3 DNA: TGTGCCAGCAGCTTATATACTTCCGCCGGGGAGCTGTTTTTT
D gene: NA
V gene: TRBV7-9
clone size: NA
J gene: TRBJ2-2

CDR3 protein: CASTSGGPYEQYF
CDR3 DNA: TGTGCCAGCACGTCAGGGGGGCCCTACGAGCAGTACTTC
D gene: NA
V gene: TRBV5-6
clone size: NA
J gene: TRBJ2-7

CDR3 protein: CSAAGNGYTF
CDR3 DNA: TGCAGTGCCGCTGGTAATGGCTACACCTTC
D gene: NA
V gene: TRBV20-1
clone size: NA
J gene: TRBJ1-2

CDR3 protein: CASSPAVAGGKYF
CDR3 DNA: TGTGCCAGCAGTCCAGCCGTAGCGGGGGGCAAGTACTTC
D gene: TRBD2
V gene: TRBV12-3/TRBV12-4
clone size: few
J gene: TRBJ2-7